This T cell receptor beta chain was obtained from a study of cytomegalovirus exposure and HLA in healthy donors (dated by TCRdb to between 2016 and 2019). Looking at the study overall: According to an earlier analysis of several hundred of the donors, about 190 million T cells yielded over 100 million unique TCR beta sequences and 276 Gb of sequence data. Along with the approximately 650-subject first cohort, a separate validation cohort of over 90 different subjects was used. All discovery cohort repertoires had been generated on a single sequencing platform. A later analysis re-analyzed previously published TCR beta repertoires from several hundred donors and added high-resolution HLA genotyping to study TCR occurrence patterns. The study used immunosequencing to profile the T cell repertoires of under 700 subjects and linked those repertoires to cytomegalovirus serostatus. High-throughput TCR immunosequencing, statistical association of individual TCRs with disease status, and machine learning were combined to predict cytomegalovirus infection status. Typing coverage differed by locus: A, B, C, DRB1 and DQB1 were typed in roughly 620-640 donors, DQA1 in 522, DPA1 in around 580, and DPB1 in 472. The study was designed to test whether signatures of past pathogen exposure could be identified by cataloging public T cell receptors. HLA typing included class I and class II loci at four-digit resolution. Because of strong linkage in the cohort, five DR-DQ haplotypes were treated as single units for association and clustering. Donor age, sex, ethnicity and CMV serostatus were compiled together with the repertoire data. In the later analysis, no new phenotypic data were used to find candidate immune exposures; instead, reliance was placed on TCR beta sequences and their occurrence across donors. About 280 gigabases of sequencing data and around 85 million unique TCR sequences made up an early release that covered 500 to 700 HLA-typed donors. In an earlier analysis of roughly 580 of the donors, high-throughput TCR beta sequencing was used to judge whether each TCR beta V gene segment behaved as functional or pseudogenic. On average, about 200,000 unique TCR beta nucleotide sequences were sequenced per donor among 398 genotyped donors of the cohort, with around 19% of those sequences being non-productive. Genome-wide SNP genotypes for about 65% of the roughly 670 donors were used in a later genetic analysis, which treated that subset as a discovery cohort. Among the approximately 430 genotyped donors, around 81% belonged to the genetic ancestry cluster associated with self-reported Caucasian donors.

The paper's findings and limits, for the study overall: The authors suggested that the approach could potentially be extended to other disease states and immunological phenotypes. In a later analysis, HLA-associated TCR beta chains showed more clonal expansion and lower generation probabilities than non-associated chains that were equally common. When HLA alleles, especially DR and DQ, strongly co-occurred, attributing TCR associations to individual alleles was difficult. Because counts were too low, some 17 rarely observed V segments, including chromosome 9 orphons, were left out of the earlier analysis of 500 to 650 of the donors. A further reported finding was that TCR beta sequences accurately predicted the HLA-A and HLA-B alleles for most subjects in the first cohort. Linkage disequilibrium might explain the correlated functional status among segregating V segments, but an unknown experimental factor could not be ruled out. The only immune exposure information available for the cohort was CMV serostatus. The presence/absence analyses assumed that sequencing depth was roughly uniform across donors, and that assumption may not be true. An earlier analysis of approximately 600 of the donors showed that most TCR beta V segments appeared in productive rearrangements either about 90% or about 30% of the time, which broadly matched IMGT annotations. A later analysis found that most CMV-associated TCR beta chains appeared HLA-restricted, with HLA associations seemingly driven largely by CMV exposure. A later analysis found that TCR association rates varied across HLA loci, with DRB1 alleles showing the most associated TCRs and HLA-C alleles the fewest. This cohort had only TCR beta chains sequenced, and the lack of alpha or paired-chain data limited which features could be detected. A total of 164 TCR beta chains were listed by the study as associated with cytomegalovirus. Cytomegalovirus status was reported to be diagnosed by the classifier with high specificity and sensitivity in both the original and validation cohorts. In a later genetic analysis, a missense DCLRE1C variant was associated with V-gene and J-gene trimming of TCR beta chains, and the association was replicated in an independent cohort. Most TCR sequences were observed very rarely across donors, whereas some public TCRs were present in many individuals. A few of the identified cytomegalovirus-associated TCR beta chains were confirmed in vitro to be specific for cytomegalovirus antigens. Compared with the approximately 670-donor mean, donors in an Asian-associated ancestry cluster had fewer N-insertions in productive TCRs, according to a later genetic analysis. According to a later analysis, parvovirus B19, influenza, CMV and Epstein-Barr virus appeared linked to several top co-occurrence clusters. Because HLA typing was missing for some donors at each locus, association tests included only the typed subset. A later analysis associated about 17,000 TCR beta sequences with specific HLA alleles at a false discovery rate of 0.05. The sequencing pipeline was judged likely to have produced a cluster of highly shared sequence variants as a technical artifact.

The cohort consisted of hundreds of healthy bone marrow donors. At the time of sampling, all cohort members were nominally healthy, though unrecorded immune exposures were likely present. The donor tested CMV seronegative, placing the donor among the 352 seronegative members of the cohort. A peripheral blood sample was collected from each donor, and TCR beta sequencing was performed on peripheral blood mononuclear cells. Genomic DNA was extracted from the blood cell samples with the Qiagen DNeasy Blood Extraction Kit. About this clone itself: Which antigen it targets is not known. Base qualities are missing; no much larger clone stands one base away.

Preparation of the library involved the immunoSEQ multiplex PCR assay. The multiplex PCR relied on a mix of 60 forward primers for TCR Vbeta segments and 13 reverse primers for TCR Jbeta segments. Amplification of the CDR3 region of rearranged TCR beta genes was performed with a multiplex PCR assay on genomic DNA. The Illumina HiSeq System was used to sequence the amplified TCR beta libraries as 87-base-pair reads. Under the source paper's analysis protocol: Across the 600 to 700 repertoires, a later analysis counted roughly 77 million unique TCR beta chains, approximately 12 million of which were shared by at least two donors. A nearest-neighbor algorithm error-corrected the raw reads and collapsed the reads into unique sequences, merging closely related sequences to remove PCR and sequencing errors. V, D and J gene segments were assigned by aligning CDR3 sequences to IMGT reference sequences. For a sequence to be retained, a match of at least six nucleotides to both a V gene segment and a J gene segment was required. A rearrangement counted as productive if the CDR3 had no stop codons and remained in frame with V and J, and every other rearrangement counted as non-productive. CDR3 was defined according to IMGT convention as the region running from the second conserved V-encoded cysteine to the conserved J-encoded phenylalanine. The earlier analysis of about 500 of the donors excluded sequences that lacked an unambiguous match to a single V gene segment. In an earlier analysis of some 590 of the donors, a V segment was called functional when productive rearrangements were above 56.7%, and segregating when the standard deviation between donors exceeded 5%. A statistical classification framework was developed to diagnose cytomegalovirus status using the catalog of TCR beta chain sequences. In a later analysis, V and J genes were assigned by comparing TCR nucleotide sequences against IMGT/GENE-DB human TR gene sequences. Using the TCRdist pipeline, a later analysis assigned CDR3 sequences along with most-parsimonious VDJ recombination scenarios. In a later analysis, each TCR beta chain was defined by its CDR3 amino acid sequence together with its V-gene family, and reads lacking a unique V-gene family were excluded. In a later analysis, nearly 600 highly shared, low-generation-probability nucleotide sequences were removed to address suspected cross-contamination and a sequencing artifact. For each public chain, a later analysis derived a clonal expansion index from normalized ranks of inferred template counts within each repertoire. A later analysis computed generation probabilities with a VDJ recombination model fitted to out-of-frame rearrangements, and checked the results against IGoR. In a later analysis, TCR-TCR, TCR-HLA and TCR-CMV co-occurrence was scored with hypergeometric tests, and a repertoire-size bias correction was applied to TCR pairs. A later analysis estimated false discovery rates by permuting HLA or CMV assignments 20 times. In a later analysis, co-occurring TCRs were grouped using DBSCAN, with TCRdist sequence similarity added in when clustering inside HLA-allele-positive subsets. Co-occurrence clustering excluded repertoires with fewer than 30,000 or more than 120,000 public chains, plus five with anomalous nucleotide sharing. Imported from immuneACCESS, the table was reduced by TCRdb to in-frame sequences with V and J called. These copies leave out some clones; in studies compared against another copy, an unresolved V gene accounts for under half, and the cause of the remainder is not known. D and trimming come from the DNA, and the V and J calls and clone size come from that table. The table for this sample lists around 150,000 clones; around four fifths of them were counted only once. The ten most abundant clones make up roughly 1.3% of the sample.

The clonotype originates from a woman aged 45-65 years in good health and CMV-seronegative. Material: PBMCs.

The CDR3 protein is CASSLTSGTDNSPLHF. The sequenced DNA is TGTGCCAGCAGCCTAACCTCCGGGACAGATAATTCACCCCTCCACTTT. The receptor chain draws on TRBV4-2 and TRBJ1-6; the junction holds 7 bases that match TRBD1. The CDR3 spans 16 residues, from the cysteine through the phenylalanine. CDR3 DNA is the only sequence kept; it has 48 bases, read in frame from the first base. V trim: 4 bases; J trim: 5 bases; unmatched bases: 8. CDR1 is given as LGHNA and CDR2 as YNFKEQ, both from the germline V gene.